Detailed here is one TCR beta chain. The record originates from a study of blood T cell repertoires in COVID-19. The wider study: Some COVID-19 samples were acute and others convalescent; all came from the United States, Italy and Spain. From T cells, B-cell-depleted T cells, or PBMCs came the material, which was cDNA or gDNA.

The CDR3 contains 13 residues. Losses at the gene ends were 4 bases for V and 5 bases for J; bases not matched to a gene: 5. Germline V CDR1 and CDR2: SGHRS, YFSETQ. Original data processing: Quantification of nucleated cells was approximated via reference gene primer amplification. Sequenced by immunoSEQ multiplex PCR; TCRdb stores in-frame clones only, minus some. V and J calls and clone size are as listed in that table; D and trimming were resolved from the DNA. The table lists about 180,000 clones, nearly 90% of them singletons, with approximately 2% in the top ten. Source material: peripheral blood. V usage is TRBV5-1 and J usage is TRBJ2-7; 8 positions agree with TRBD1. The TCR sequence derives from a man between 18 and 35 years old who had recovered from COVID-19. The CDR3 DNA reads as TGCGCCAGCAGCACCCCGGACAGGGACGAGCAGTACTTC. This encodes CASSTPDRDEQYF.